A selection of T cell receptor beta chains follows, all from one sample in a study of blood T cell repertoires in COVID-19. The protocol was immunoSEQ multiplex PCR, while the TCRdb copy is restricted to in-frame clones and leaves out a portion. The sample includes about 310,000 clones, around 90% seen only once; the top ten take around 0.96%. The sequencing sample was made of peripheral blood. These receptors came from a woman in her thirties or forties with COVID-19, enrolled during active disease. CDR3s include the opening cysteine and the closing phenylalanine or tryptophan.

TRBV5-6	16	TRBJ2-3	CASSLGDSVSTDTQYF
TRBV30	15	TRBJ1-6	CAWSGATGGNSPLHF
TRBV19	17	TRBJ2-1	CASSNYPRTSSYNEQFF
TRBV14	13	TRBJ2-4	CASSQYNSNIQYF
TRBV5-1	14	TRBJ1-5	CASSLAGFDQPQHF
TRBV18	15	TRBJ2-2	CASSPWASNTGELFF
TRBV7-3	13	TRBJ2-7	CASSLGSGYEQYF
TRBV19	17	TRBJ1-3	CASKWTGGADSGNTIYF
TRBV7-3	15	TRBJ1-1	CASRHPGAGNTEAFF
TRBV15	14	TRBJ2-1	CATSIMDRALEQFF
TRBV27	13	TRBJ2-1	CASRTGSINEQFF
TRBV9	14	TRBJ2-3	CASSVDSSTDTQYF
TRBV30	14	TRBJ2-7	CAWSVMGGTYEQYF
TRBV27	15	TRBJ2-5	CATIKWDKRGETQYF
TRBV18	17	TRBJ1-5	CASSPVRPGTSNQPQHF
TRBV6-6	15	TRBJ2-2	CASRKGQGYTGELFF
TRBV11-2	18	TRBJ2-3	CASSKGSRGLGSTDTQYF
TRBV6-6	15	TRBJ2-7	CASSYLQGLRYEQYF
TRBV7-9	13	TRBJ1-2	CASSLDTSYGYTF
TRBV7-3	13	TRBJ2-7	CASSLFSPSEQYF
TRBV5-1	19	TRBJ2-1	CASSSGPGTSGRAGNEQFF
TRBV7-3	12	TRBJ2-7	CASQGLAGEQYF
TRBV7-2	13	TRBJ2-1	CASSPDWYNEQFF
TRBV2	15	TRBJ1-6	CASSDMTGGNSPLHF
TRBV15	13	TRBJ1-2	CATSGQGDYGYTF
TRBV2	15	TRBJ1-3	CASSYFPTPGNTIYF
TRBV19	16	TRBJ2-5	CASSTDRVGLGETQYF
TRBV5-1	13	TRBJ2-7	CASSLGSRLEQYF
TRBV5-6	15	TRBJ1-1	CASSFQGWTNTEAFF
TRBV3-1/TRBV3-2	18	TRBJ1-3	CASSQEDDRLISGNTIYF
TRBV6-2/TRBV6-3	14	TRBJ1-1	CASSYSGEGTEAFF
TRBV10-3	15	TRBJ2-7	CAISEGTSGGYEQYF
TRBV4-3	13	TRBJ2-3	CASSQAGADTQYF
TRBV29-1	13	TRBJ1-1	CSGSGGGSTEAFF
TRBV5-1	12	TRBJ1-2	CASSPSGYGYTF
TRBV6-5	13	TRBJ1-5	CASREGPSGPQHF
TRBV7-3	15	TRBJ2-3	CASSRGSRIRDTQYF